The clone carrying this T cell receptor beta chain was seen at least ten times. Its matching antigen is unknown. The junction differs from germline at one of its ends, possibly a read error. The data originate from a study of response to subunit inactivated influenza vaccine. A single record per CDR3 protein comes from TCRdb applying MiXCR to the RT-PCR reads. The table shows 700,000 to 800,000 distinct CDR3 sequences, with approximately 18% occurring only once. The CDR3 covers 16 residues. Germline loops: CDR1 SGHRS, CDR2 YFSETQ. Study observations and caveats: Each seasonal influenza vaccination recruits few new T cells, the authors suggested.

J is TRBJ1-4 and V is TRBV5-1; D not resolved. The receptor comes from a man aged 50-60 years who received an inactivated influenza vaccine. Material: PBMCs from blood, obtained 4 to 6 days after vaccination. CDR3 DNA: TGTGCCAGCAGCTTAGGTCAGGCGGCAACTAATGAAAAACTGTTTTTT. Translating it yields CASSLGQAATNEKLFF.